Below, one TCR beta chain is given with its context. This clonotype was recorded at least ten times. It has no known antigen specificity. One base away there is no much larger clone; base qualities are not given. The CDR3 contains 17 residues, cysteine and phenylalanine counted. The retained sequence is limited to the CDR3, 51 bases, with the frame set at the first base. V has 7 bases trimmed and J has 9 bases trimmed; junction bases matching no gene number 15. Sequences WSHSY (CDR1) and SAAADI (CDR2) are obtained from the germline V gene. This sample was included in a study of breast tumors, draining lymph nodes, adjacent tissues (dated by TCRdb to between 2015 and 2016). For the study in its entirety: The study compared TCR beta repertoires across tumor, adjacent nontumor tissue and axillary lymph nodes from breast cancer patients. In human breast cancer, the study set out to assess how tumor, surrounding tissue and draining lymph node repertoires relate to one another and whether T cells might be exchanged between them.

General conclusions and limits of the study: Rather than being directly demonstrated, the conclusion that tumor T cells originate in lymph nodes was presented as consistent with a hypothesis. Tumor and nontumor tissue repertoires were significantly more similar in luminal-like than in basal-like breast cancer. The data were considered consistent with most tumor T cells being derived from the lymph node and subsequently expanding within tumor tissue. T-cell repertoire diversity in tumors was found to be lower than in lymph nodes but higher than in nontumor tissue, and preferential V and J gene usage was observed.

Lymph node samples were obtained from the axillary draining lymph nodes of breast cancer patients. Sequencing instrument: Illumina HiSeq 2000. TCR beta chain libraries were generated by multiplex PCR amplification. The amplified TCR beta chain products were analyzed by high-throughput sequencing. TCRdb reprocessing: public reads trimmed at Q25 with fastp, clones called with MiXCR, in-frame beta chains kept. Every distinct CDR3 protein forms one entry, paired with its most common genes and DNA. In all, the sample holds 100,000 or so distinct CDR3 sequences, and less than 25% of those were seen once. The top ten clones comprise roughly 1.2% of the sample.

The sequence derives from a female donor with breast cancer. Some clones in this sample may be carry-over from other donors' samples. Sequences were obtained from axillary lymph node tissue. The receptor chain draws on TRBV10-2 and TRBJ2-1, with 13 junctional bases fitting TRBD2. For the CDR3, the sequence is CASTWRVTSGRAGEQFF. The DNA sequence is given as TGCGCCAGCACATGGCGGGTAACTAGCGGGAGGGCCGGTGAGCAGTTCTTC.